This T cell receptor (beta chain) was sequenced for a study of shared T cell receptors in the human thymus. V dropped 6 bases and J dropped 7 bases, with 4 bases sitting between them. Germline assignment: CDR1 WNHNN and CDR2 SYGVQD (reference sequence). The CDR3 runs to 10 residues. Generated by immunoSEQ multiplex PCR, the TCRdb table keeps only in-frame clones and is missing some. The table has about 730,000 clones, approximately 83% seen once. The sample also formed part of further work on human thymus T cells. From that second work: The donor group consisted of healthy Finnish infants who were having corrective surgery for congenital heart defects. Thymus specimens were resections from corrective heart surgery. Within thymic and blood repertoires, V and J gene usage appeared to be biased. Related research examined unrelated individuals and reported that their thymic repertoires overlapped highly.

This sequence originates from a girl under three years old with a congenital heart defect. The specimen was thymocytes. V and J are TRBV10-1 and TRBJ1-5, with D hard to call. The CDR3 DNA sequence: TGCGCCAGCAGGGGCCAGCCCCAGCATTTT. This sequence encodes CASRGQPQHF.